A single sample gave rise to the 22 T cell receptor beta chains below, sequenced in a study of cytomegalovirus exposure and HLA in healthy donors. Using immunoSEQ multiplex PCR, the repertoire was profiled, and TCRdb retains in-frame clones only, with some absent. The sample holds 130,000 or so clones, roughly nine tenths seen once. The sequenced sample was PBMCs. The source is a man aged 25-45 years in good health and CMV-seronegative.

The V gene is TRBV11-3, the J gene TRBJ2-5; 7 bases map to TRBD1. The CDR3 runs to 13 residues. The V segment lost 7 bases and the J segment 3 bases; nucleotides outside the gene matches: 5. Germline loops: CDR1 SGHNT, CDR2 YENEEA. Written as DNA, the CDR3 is TGTGCCAGCAAAACTACAGGGGAAGAGACCCAGTACTTC. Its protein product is CASKTTGEETQYF. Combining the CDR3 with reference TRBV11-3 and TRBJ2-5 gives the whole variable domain EAGVVQSPRYKIIEKKQPVAFWCNPISGHNTLYWYLQNLGQGPELLIRYENEEAVDDSQLPKDRFSAERLKGVDSTLKIQPAELGDSAVYLCASKTTGEETQYFGPGTRLLVL.

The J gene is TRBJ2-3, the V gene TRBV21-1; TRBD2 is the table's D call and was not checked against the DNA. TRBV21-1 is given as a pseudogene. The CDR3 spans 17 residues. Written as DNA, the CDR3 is TGTGCCAGCAGCACCACGACTAGCGGGCCTAGCACAGATACGCAGTATTTT. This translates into CASSTTTSGPSTDTQYF.

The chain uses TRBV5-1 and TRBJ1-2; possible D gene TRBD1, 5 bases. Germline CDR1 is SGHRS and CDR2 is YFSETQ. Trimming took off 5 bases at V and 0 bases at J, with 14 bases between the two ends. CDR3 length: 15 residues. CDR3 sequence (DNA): TGCGCCAGCAGTGACAGAACTTACTCTAACTATGGCTACACCTTC. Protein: CASSDRTYSNYGYTF.

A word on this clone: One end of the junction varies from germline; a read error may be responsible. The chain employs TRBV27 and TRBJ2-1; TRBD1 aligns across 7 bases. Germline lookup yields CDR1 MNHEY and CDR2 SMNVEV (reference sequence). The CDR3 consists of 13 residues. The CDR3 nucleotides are TGTACCAGCAGCCATGGGACAGACAATGAGCAGTTCTTC. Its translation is CTSSHGTDNEQFF.

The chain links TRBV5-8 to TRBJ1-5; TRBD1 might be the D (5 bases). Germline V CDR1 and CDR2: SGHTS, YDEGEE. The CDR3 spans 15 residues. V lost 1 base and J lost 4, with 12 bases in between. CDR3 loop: CASSLRRVSNQPQHF. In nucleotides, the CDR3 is TGTGCCAGCAGCTTGCGCAGGGTATCAAATCAGCCCCAGCATTTT.

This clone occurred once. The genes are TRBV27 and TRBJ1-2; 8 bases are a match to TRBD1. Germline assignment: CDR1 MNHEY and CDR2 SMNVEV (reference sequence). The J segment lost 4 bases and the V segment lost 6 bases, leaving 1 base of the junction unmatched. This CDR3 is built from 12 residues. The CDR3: CASRTGAYGYTF. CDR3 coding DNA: TGTGCCAGCAGGACAGGGGCCTATGGCTACACCTTC.

The CDR3 nucleotides are TGTGCCAGCTCCGGGACAGACAACCCCTATAATTCACCCCTCCACTTT. Amino acids: CASSGTDNPYNSPLHF. V is TRBV13 and J is TRBJ1-6; 7 nucleotides line up with TRBD1. After removal of 8 bases from V and 2 bases from J, the junction contained 9 bases not matched to a gene. The CDR3 has 16 amino acids. The V gene's germline CDR1 is PRHDT and CDR2 FYEKMQ (reference sequence).

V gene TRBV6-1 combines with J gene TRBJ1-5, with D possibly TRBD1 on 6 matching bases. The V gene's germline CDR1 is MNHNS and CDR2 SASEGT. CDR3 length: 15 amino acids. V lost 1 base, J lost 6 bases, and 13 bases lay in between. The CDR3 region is CASSEVHGGGQPQHF. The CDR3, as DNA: TGTGCCAGCAGTGAAGTTCATGGGGGCGGTCAGCCCCAGCATTTT.

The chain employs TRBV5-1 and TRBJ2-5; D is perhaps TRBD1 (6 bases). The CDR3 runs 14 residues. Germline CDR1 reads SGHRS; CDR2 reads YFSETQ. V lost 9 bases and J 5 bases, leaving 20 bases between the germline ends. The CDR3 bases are TGCGCCACCGGCGAAGGGACACCGGGGGAGACCCAGTACTTC. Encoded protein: CATGEGTPGETQYF.

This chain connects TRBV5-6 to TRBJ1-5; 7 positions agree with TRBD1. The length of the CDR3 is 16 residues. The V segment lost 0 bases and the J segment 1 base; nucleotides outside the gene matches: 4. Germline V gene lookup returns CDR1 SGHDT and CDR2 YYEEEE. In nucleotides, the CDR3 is TGTGCCAGCAGCTTGGCGGCAGGGGGAAGCAATCAGCCCCAGCATTTT. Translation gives CASSLAAGGSNQPQHF.

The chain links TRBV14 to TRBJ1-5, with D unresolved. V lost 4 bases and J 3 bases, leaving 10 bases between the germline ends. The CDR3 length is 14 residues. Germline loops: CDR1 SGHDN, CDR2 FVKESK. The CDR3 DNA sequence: TGTGCCAGCAGCCCCCAACAGAACAATCAGCCCCAGCATTTT. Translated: CASSPQQNNQPQHF. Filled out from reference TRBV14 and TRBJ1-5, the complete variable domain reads EAGVTQFPSHSVIEKGQTVTLRCDPISGHDNLYWYRRVMGKEIKFLLHFVKESKQDESGMPNNRFLAERTGGTYSTLKVQPAELEDSGVYFCASSPQQNNQPQHFGDGTRLSIL.

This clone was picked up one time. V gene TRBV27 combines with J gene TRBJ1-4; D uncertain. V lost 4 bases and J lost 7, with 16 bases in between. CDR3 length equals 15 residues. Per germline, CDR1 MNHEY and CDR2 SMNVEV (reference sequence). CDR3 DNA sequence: TGTGCCAGCAGTTCCCTAGGAGGTTTAGTTGAAAAACTGTTTTTT. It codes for CASSSLGGLVEKLFF.

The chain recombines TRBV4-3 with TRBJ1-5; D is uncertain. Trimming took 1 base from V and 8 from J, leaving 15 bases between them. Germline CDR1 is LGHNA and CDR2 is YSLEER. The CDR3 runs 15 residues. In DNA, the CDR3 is TGCGCCAGCAGCCAAGGCTACAGCCCTATTGAGCCCCAGCATTTT. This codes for CASSQGYSPIEPQHF.

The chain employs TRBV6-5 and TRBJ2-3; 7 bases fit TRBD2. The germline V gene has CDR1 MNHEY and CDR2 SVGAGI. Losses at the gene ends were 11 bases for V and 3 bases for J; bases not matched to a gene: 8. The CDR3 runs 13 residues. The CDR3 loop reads CAGKAGRTDTQYF. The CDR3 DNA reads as TGTGCCGGGAAAGCGGGGAGGACAGATACGCAGTATTTT.

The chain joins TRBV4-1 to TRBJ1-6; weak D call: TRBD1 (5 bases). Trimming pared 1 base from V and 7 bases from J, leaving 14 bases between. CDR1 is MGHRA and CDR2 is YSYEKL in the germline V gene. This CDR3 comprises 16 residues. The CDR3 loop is CASSQVGGTWNSPLHF. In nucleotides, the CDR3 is TGCGCCAGCAGCCAAGTGGGCGGGACCTGGAATTCACCCCTCCACTTT.

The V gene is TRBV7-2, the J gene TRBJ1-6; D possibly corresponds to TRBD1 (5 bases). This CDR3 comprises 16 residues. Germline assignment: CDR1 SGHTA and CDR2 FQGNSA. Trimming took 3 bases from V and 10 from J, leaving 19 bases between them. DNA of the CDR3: TGTGCCAGCAGCTTCTTCTTTTCAGGGCCCCCCTCACCCCTCCACTTT. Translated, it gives CASSFFFSGPPSPLHF.

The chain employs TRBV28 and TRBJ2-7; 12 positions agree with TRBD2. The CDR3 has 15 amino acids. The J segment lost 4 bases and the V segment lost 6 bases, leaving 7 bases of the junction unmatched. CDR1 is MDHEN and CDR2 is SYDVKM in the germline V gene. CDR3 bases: TGTGCCAGCAGCGGTTTCGGACTAGCGGGGTACGAGCAGTACTTC. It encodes CASSGFGLAGYEQYF.

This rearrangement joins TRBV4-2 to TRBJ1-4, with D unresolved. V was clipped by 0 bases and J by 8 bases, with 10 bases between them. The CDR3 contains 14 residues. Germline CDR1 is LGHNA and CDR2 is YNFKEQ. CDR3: CASSQDSFGEKLFF. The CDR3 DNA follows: TGTGCCAGCAGCCAAGACAGCTTCGGGGAAAAACTGTTTTTT.

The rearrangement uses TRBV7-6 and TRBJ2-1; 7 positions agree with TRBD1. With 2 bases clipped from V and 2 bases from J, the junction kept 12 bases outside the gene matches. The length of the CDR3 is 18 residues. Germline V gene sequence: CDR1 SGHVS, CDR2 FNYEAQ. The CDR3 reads CASSLKTGTVSAYNEQFF. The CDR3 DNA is TGTGCCAGCAGCTTAAAGACCGGGACAGTCAGTGCCTACAATGAGCAGTTCTTC.

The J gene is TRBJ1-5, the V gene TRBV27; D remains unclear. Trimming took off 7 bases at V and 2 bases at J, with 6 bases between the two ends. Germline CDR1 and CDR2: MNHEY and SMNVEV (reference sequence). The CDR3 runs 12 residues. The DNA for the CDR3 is TGTGCCAGCACAACGGGCAATCAGCCCCAGCATTTT. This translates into CASTTGNQPQHF.

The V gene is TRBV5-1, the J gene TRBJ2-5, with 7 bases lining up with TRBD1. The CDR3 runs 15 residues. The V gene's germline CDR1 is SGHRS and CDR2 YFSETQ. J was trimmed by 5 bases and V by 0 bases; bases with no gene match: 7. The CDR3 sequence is CASSLADRDTETQYF. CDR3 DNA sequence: TGCGCCAGCAGCTTGGCCGACAGGGACACGGAGACCCAGTACTTC.

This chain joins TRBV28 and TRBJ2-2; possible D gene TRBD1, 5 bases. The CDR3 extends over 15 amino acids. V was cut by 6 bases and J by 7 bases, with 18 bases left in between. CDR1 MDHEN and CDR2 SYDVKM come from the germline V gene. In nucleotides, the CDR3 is TGTGCCAGCAGGATCCAGGGCGAGGCTGGCGGGGAGCTGTTTTTT. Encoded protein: CASRIQGEAGGELFF.